This T cell receptor beta chain stems from a study of blood T cells in healthy people across ages. Sample-barcoded 5' priming and a J-beta primer mix drove a second PCR of about 7 to 11 cycles. In TCRdb, the 5' RACE reads were re-called with MiXCR into one record per CDR3 protein. The sample shows about 780,000 distinct CDR3 sequences, roughly 60% of them seen only once. Germline values: CDR1 ENHRY, CDR2 SYGVKD. V was clipped by 6 bases and J by 5 bases, with 11 bases between them. This CDR3 has 14 amino acids. The sequence was obtained from a man under 40 in good health. The chain uses TRBV10-3 and TRBJ1-6, with D maybe TRBD1 (5 bases). What was sequenced was blood. CDR3 amino acids: CAISAVGDNSPLHF. As DNA, the CDR3 is TGTGCCATCAGCGCCGTGGGGGATAATTCACCCCTCCACTTT.